The sequence of this TCR beta chain was determined in a study of blood T cell repertoires in COVID-19. At the level of the study: The study drew acute and convalescent COVID-19 samples from the United States, Italy and Spain. The analysed material was cDNA or gDNA that came from T cells, B-cell-depleted T cells, or PBMCs.

This CDR3 contains 16 residues. The V gene end was trimmed by 4 bases and the J gene end by 4 bases; junction bases not matched to a gene: 10. CDR1 is SGHRS and CDR2 is YFSETQ in the germline V gene. The authors' processing: Reference gene primer amplification yielded estimated nucleated cell counts. Clones were read by immunoSEQ multiplex PCR, and TCRdb kept only the in-frame ones, dropping some. V, J and clone size are taken as reported in that table, and D and trimming were inferred from the DNA itself. The sample includes about 84,000 clones, around three quarters of them seen just once. The sequencing input was peripheral blood. The chain carries TRBV5-1 and TRBJ1-3, with 8 bases lining up with TRBD1. The sequence was collected from a man between 45 and 60 years old with active or convalescent COVID-19. CDR3 region: CASSPSPDRAGNTIYF. The CDR3 DNA is TGCGCCAGCAGCCCGAGCCCGGACAGGGCCGGAAACACCATATATTTT. The full variable domain, completed using reference TRBV5-1 and TRBJ1-3, is KAGVTQTPRYLIKTRGQQVTLSCSPISGHRSVSWYQQTPGQGLQFLFEYFSETQRNKGNFPGRFSGRQFSNSRSEMNVSTLELGDSALYLCASSPSPDRAGNTIYFGEGSWLTVV.